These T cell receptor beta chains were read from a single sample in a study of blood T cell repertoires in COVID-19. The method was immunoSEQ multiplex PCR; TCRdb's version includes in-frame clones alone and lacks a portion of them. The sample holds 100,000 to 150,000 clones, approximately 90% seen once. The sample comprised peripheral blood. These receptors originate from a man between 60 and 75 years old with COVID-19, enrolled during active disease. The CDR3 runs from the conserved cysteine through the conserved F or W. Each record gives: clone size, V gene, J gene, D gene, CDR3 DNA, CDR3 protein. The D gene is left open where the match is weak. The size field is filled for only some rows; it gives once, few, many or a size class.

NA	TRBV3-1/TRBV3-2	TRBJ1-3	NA	TGTGCCAGCAGCCAAGTGGGGGGGTCGGGAAACACCATATATTTT	CASSQVGGSGNTIYF
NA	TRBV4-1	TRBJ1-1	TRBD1	TGCGCCAGCAGCCAGACGACAGGGGGGGCGACTGAAGCTTTCTTT	CASSQTTGGATEAFF
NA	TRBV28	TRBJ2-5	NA	TGTGCCAGCAGTTTAGTTGCGGGCGAGACCCAGTACTTC	CASSLVAGETQYF
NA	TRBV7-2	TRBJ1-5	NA	TGTGCCAGCACCGGGTCGGTTGGCAGCAATCAGCCCCAGCATTTT	CASTGSVGSNQPQHF
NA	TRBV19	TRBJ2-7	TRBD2	TGTGCCAGTAGCCTTAGCGGGGGGGCGTCCTACGAGCAGTACTTC	CASSLSGGASYEQYF
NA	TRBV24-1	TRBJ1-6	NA	TGTGCCACCAGTGAGAGCTCAGACCCCGAGGGAAGCTCCTATAATTCACCCCTCCACTTT	CATSESSDPEGSSYNSPLHF
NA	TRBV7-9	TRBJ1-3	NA	TGTGCCAGCAGCCCCGACAGTACCTCTGGAAACACCATATATTTT	CASSPDSTSGNTIYF
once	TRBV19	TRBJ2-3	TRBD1	TGTGCCAGTAGTAACTTACAGGGGGGCGGCACAGATACGCAGTATTTT	CASSNLQGGGTDTQYF
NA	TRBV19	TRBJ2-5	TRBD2	TGTGCCAGTAGTATTGGAGCGGCGGGGGGTCAAGAGACCCAGTACTTC	CASSIGAAGGQETQYF
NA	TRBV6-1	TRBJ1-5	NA	TGTGCCAGCAGTGAACAGTTCGGCGGCAGTTATCAGCCCCAGCATTTT	CASSEQFGGSYQPQHF
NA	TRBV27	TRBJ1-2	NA	TGTGCCAGCAGTTTTGGTCGGGGTGCCGGCTACACCTTC	CASSFGRGAGYTF
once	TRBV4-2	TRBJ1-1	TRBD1	TGTGCCAGCAGCCAAGTGGGGCAGGGGGCGACTGAAGCTTTCTTT	CASSQVGQGATEAFF
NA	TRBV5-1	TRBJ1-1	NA	TGCGCCAGCAGCCACCAGGGGCTACCGAACACTGAAGCTTTCTTT	CASSHQGLPNTEAFF
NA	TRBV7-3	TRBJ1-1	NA	TGTGCCAGCAGCTTAAGGAGGGCGGGCTACACTGAAGCTTTCTTT	CASSLRRAGYTEAFF
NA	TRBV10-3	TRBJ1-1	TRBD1	TGTGCCATCAGCGCCCTGGACAGGGTGGCTTTCTTT	CAISALDRVAFF
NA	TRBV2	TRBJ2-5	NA	TGTGCCAGCAGTGAAGACAGGGAGGAGACCCAGTACTTC	CASSEDREETQYF
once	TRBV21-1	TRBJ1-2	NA	TGTGCCAGCAGCACCATCTCCGGGACAGGGAACTATGGCTACACCTTC	CASSTISGTGNYGYTF
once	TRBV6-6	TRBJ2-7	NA	TGTGCCAGCAGCCCGGGTCCTTACGAGCAGTACTTC	CASSPGPYEQYF
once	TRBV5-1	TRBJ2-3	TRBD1	TGCGCCAGCAGCACACTGACAGGGATAACAGATACGCAGTATTTT	CASSTLTGITDTQYF
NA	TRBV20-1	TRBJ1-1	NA	TGCAGTGGTGAATGGCCCACTGAAGCTTTCTTT	CSGEWPTEAFF
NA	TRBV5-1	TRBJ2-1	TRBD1	TGCGCCAGCAGGATAGGACAGGGGAATGAGCAGTTCTTC	CASRIGQGNEQFF
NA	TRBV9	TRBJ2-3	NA	TGTGCCAGCAGCGTAGAGGGGACAAGGTTTAAGACAGATACGCAGTATTTT	CASSVEGTRFKTDTQYF
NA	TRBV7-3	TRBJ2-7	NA	TGTGCCAGCAGCTTAACGAGAGGTAACGAGCAGTACTTC	CASSLTRGNEQYF
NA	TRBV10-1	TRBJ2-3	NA	TGCGCCAGCAGTTCGAGTGTTGAGGGTACGCAGTATTTT	CASSSSVEGTQYF
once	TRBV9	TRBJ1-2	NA	TGTGCCAGCAGCGTAGGACAGAGAGCTAACTATGGCTACACCTTC	CASSVGQRANYGYTF
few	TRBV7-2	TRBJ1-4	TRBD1	TGTGCCAGCAGCGACCGGGACAGGGGGAATGAAAAACTGTTTTTT	CASSDRDRGNEKLFF
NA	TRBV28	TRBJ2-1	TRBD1	TGTGCCAGCACCCGGACAGGGGCGAGCTCCTACAATGAGCAGTTCTTC	CASTRTGASSYNEQFF
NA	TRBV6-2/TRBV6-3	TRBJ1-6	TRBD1	TGTGCCAGCAGTTACCTCCCCGGGAGGGGGCATAATAGCTCCTATAATTCACCCCTCCACTTT	CASSYLPGRGHNSSYNSPLHF
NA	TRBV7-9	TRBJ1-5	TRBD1	TGTGCCAGCAGCACCCGGCCCGGGACAGGGGGCTTGTTAAGACAGCCCCAGCATTTT	CASSTRPGTGGLLRQPQHF
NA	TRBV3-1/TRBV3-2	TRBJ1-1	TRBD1	TGTGCCAGCAGCCCCCGGACAGGGGTCACTGAAGCTTTCTTT	CASSPRTGVTEAFF
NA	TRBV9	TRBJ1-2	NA	TGTGCCAGCAGCGTAGAGGCCAACGGAGTTGGCTACACCTTC	CASSVEANGVGYTF
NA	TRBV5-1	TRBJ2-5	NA	TGCGCCAGCAGCTTACAGGCGGAGGAGACCCAGTACTTC	CASSLQAEETQYF
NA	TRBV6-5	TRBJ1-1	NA	TGTGCCAGCAGTTACTCCGGGGGAATGAACACTGAAGCTTTCTTT	CASSYSGGMNTEAFF
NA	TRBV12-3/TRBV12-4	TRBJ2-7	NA	TGTGCCAGCAGCCCGGGACACAACTACGAGCAGTACTTC	CASSPGHNYEQYF
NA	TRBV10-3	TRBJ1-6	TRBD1	TGTGCCATCAGTGAGTCGATTCCAGGGGGGCTTCACTCACCCCTCCACTTT	CAISESIPGGLHSPLHF
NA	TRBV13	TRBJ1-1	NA	TGTGCCAGCAGCAGCCCGAGACTGCACACTGAAGCTTTCTTT	CASSSPRLHTEAFF
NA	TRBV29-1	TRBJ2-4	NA	TGCAGCGTTGGTAACGGTATCTTAGCCAAAAACATTCAGTACTTC	CSVGNGILAKNIQYF
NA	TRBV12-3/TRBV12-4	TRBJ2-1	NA	TGTGCCAGCAGTGGCTCGCCGGGGTATGAGCAGTTCTTC	CASSGSPGYEQFF
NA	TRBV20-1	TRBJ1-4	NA	TGCAGTGCCGAGCTCAATGAAAAACTGTTTTTT	CSAELNEKLFF
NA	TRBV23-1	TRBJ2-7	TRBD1	TGCGCCAGCATTTCTTCGAAGGGGGCAAGCATATGGTACGAGCAGTACTTC	CASISSKGASIWYEQYF
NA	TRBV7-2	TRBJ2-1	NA	TGTGCCAGCAGCCGGGCGGGCGGTGAGCAGTTCTTC	CASSRAGGEQFF
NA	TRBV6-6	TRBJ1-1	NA	TGTGCCACACGCAAACTCCGAGAGACTGAAGCTTTCTTT	CATRKLRETEAFF
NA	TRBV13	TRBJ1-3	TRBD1	TGTGCCAGCAGCCCACGACAGGGAAGAGTCTCTGGAAACACCATATATTTT	CASSPRQGRVSGNTIYF
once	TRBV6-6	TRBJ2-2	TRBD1	TGTGCCAGCAGCCACGGACAGGCTTCGAACACCGGGGAGCTGTTTTTT	CASSHGQASNTGELFF
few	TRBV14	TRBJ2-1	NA	TGTGCCAGCAGCCGAGTTCACCCGTTGGGCGAGCAGTTCTTC	CASSRVHPLGEQFF
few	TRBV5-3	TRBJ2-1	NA	TGTGCCAGAAGCAACCCAACCGGGTCCCCAGACAATGAGCAGTTCTTC	CARSNPTGSPDNEQFF
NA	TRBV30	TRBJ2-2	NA	TGTGCCTGGAGTTGGAGCGGCACCGGGGAGCTGTTTTTT	CAWSWSGTGELFF
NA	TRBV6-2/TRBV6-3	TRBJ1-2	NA	TGTGCCAGCAGTTACCGAGGAGCTAACTATGGCTACACCTTC	CASSYRGANYGYTF